This is a list of T cell receptor beta chains from one sample in a study of blood T cells in healthy people across ages. Each CDR3 protein is one row after TCRdb ran MiXCR on the 5' RACE reads. The sample contains 1,800,000 or so distinct CDR3 sequences, about two fifths of which appear only once. The sample comprised blood. Receptor source: a human donor in good health. Both conserved end residues are part of each CDR3. Fields, in order: V gene, J gene, clone size, D gene, CDR3 protein, CDR3 DNA. The D gene is left open where the match is weak. Part of the rows lack a size; the others show once, few, many or a class for expanded clones.

V: TRBV12-3/TRBV12-4
J: TRBJ2-4
size: .
D: .
CDR3: CASSPETELNIQYF
DNA: TGTGCCAGCAGTCCAGAGACAGAATTAAACATTCAGTACTTC

V: TRBV6-5
J: TRBJ2-7
size: few
D: TRBD1
CDR3: CASTLGQGHYEQYF
DNA: TGTGCCAGCACCTTGGGACAGGGACACTACGAGCAGTACTTC

V: TRBV7-2
J: TRBJ2-5
size: .
D: .
CDR3: CASGFWGSISETQYF
DNA: TGTGCCAGCGGCTTCTGGGGTTCTATCAGCGAGACCCAGTACTTC

V: TRBV27
J: TRBJ1-2
size: .
D: .
CDR3: CASSSGSDYGYTF
DNA: TGTGCCAGCTCCTCAGGCTCCGACTATGGCTACACCTTC

V: TRBV13
J: TRBJ1-2
size: .
D: .
CDR3: CASSPYQGNDYGYTF
DNA: TGTGCCAGCAGCCCCTACCAGGGGAATGACTATGGCTACACCTTC

V: TRBV30
J: TRBJ1-4
size: .
D: TRBD1
CDR3: CAWSRHRTGGNEKLVF
DNA: TGTGCCTGGAGCCGACACCGGACAGGGGGTAATGAAAAACTGGTTTTT

V: TRBV7-2
J: TRBJ2-3
size: few
D: .
CDR3: CASSLSLGGFTDTQYF
DNA: TGTGCCAGCAGCTTGTCCCTCGGGGGATTCACAGATACGCAGTATTTT

V: TRBV10-3
J: TRBJ2-7
size: few
D: .
CDR3: CAISGFGDNSYEQYF
DNA: TGTGCCATCAGTGGTTTTGGTGACAACTCCTACGAGCAGTACTTC

V: TRBV6-2/TRBV6-3
J: TRBJ2-5
size: .
D: .
CDR3: CASSYSRGDKETQYF
DNA: TGTGCCAGCAGTTACTCTCGGGGAGACAAAGAGACCCAGTACTTC

V: TRBV29-1
J: TRBJ2-5
size: few
D: .
CDR3: CSVLGGGVGSETQYF
DNA: TGCAGCGTCCTCGGAGGGGGTGTAGGTTCGGAGACCCAGTACTTC

V: TRBV23-1
J: TRBJ1-2
size: .
D: TRBD1
CDR3: CASSQWDRVYGYTF
DNA: TGCGCCAGCAGTCAATGGGACAGGGTCTATGGCTACACCTTC

V: TRBV5-1
J: TRBJ1-1
size: .
D: TRBD1
CDR3: CASSTTGGGNTEAFF
DNA: TGCGCCAGCAGCACCACAGGGGGCGGAAACACTGAAGCTTTCTTT

V: TRBV7-2
J: TRBJ2-1
size: few
D: TRBD1
CDR3: CASSFAGGAGNEQFF
DNA: TGTGCCAGCAGCTTCGCAGGGGGCGCGGGGAATGAGCAGTTCTTC

V: TRBV7-9
J: TRBJ2-1
size: .
D: .
CDR3: CASSSRLRDFYNEQFF
DNA: TGTGCCAGCAGCTCTAGACTGCGGGATTTCTACAATGAGCAGTTCTTC

V: TRBV4-3
J: TRBJ2-1
size: many
D: .
CDR3: CASSQVKRSGDEQFF
DNA: TGCGCCAGCAGCCAAGTCAAGCGGTCGGGGGATGAGCAGTTCTTC

V: TRBV5-6
J: TRBJ2-3
size: .
D: TRBD1
CDR3: CASSLTGTGMTDTQYF
DNA: TGTGCCAGCAGCCTGACCGGGACAGGGATGACAGATACGCAGTATTTT

V: TRBV6-2/TRBV6-3
J: TRBJ1-2
size: few
D: .
CDR3: CASNLKGIPQWTATNYGYTF
DNA: TGTGCCAGCAACCTCAAAGGCATCCCGCAATGGACAGCTACTAACTATGGCTACACCTTC

V: TRBV20-1
J: TRBJ1-2
size: .
D: TRBD1
CDR3: CSARGGTGWSYTF
DNA: TGCAGTGCTAGAGGCGGGACAGGCTGGAGCTACACCTTC

V: TRBV6-5
J: TRBJ2-1
size: once
D: .
CDR3: CASSYLTRNGQFF
DNA: TGTGCCAGCAGTTACCTCACTAGAAATGGGCAGTTCTTC

V: TRBV4-2
J: TRBJ1-2
size: .
D: TRBD1
CDR3: CASSSIRTGGGYTF
DNA: TGTGCCAGCAGCTCAATTCGGACAGGGGGCGGCTACACCTTC

V: TRBV20-1
J: TRBJ1-2
size: .
D: TRBD1
CDR3: CSASWQGGDYGYTF
DNA: TGCAGTGCTAGTTGGCAGGGGGGGGACTATGGCTACACCTTC

V: TRBV28
J: TRBJ2-3
size: few
D: TRBD1
CDR3: CASSLGTGRRTDTQYF
DNA: TGTGCCAGCAGTTTAGGGACAGGGCGACGCACAGATACGCAGTATTTT